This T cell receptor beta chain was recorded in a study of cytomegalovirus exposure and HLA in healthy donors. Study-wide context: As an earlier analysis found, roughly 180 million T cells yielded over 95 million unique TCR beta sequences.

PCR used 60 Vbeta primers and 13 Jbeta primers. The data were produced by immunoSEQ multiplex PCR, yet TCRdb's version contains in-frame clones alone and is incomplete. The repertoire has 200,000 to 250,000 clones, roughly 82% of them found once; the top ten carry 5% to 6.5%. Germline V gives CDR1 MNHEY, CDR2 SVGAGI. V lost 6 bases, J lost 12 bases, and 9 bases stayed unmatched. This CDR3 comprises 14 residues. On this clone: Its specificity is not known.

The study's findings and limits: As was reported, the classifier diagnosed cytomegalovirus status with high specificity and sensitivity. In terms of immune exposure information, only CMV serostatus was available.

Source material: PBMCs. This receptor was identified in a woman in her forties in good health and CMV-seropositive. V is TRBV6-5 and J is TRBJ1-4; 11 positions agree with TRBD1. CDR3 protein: CASSPGQGGRELFF. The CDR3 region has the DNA TGTGCCAGCAGCCCGGGACAGGGGGGGCGGGAACTGTTTTTT.